The clone carrying this T cell receptor (beta chain) was seen a few times. Its specificity is not known. Measured with immunoSEQ multiplex PCR; TCRdb has only the in-frame clones, and not every one. The table lists some 130,000 clones, 80% to 90% of them singletons, with about 1.9% in the top ten. The source of the sample is a study of radiation and T cells in renal cell carcinoma. Whole-study results and caveats: From baseline, blood top tumor clonotypes peaked at 2 weeks post-radiation.

From germline, CDR1 is LNHDA and CDR2 SQIVND (reference sequence). The length of the CDR3 is 12 residues. The V end lost 10 bases, the J end lost 4 bases, and 11 bases lay between the germline ends. The time point is: blood 2 weeks post-SBRT. The treatment: 15 Gy SBRT to primary tumor, nephrectomy 4 weeks later. Radiation-treated patients gave blood at baseline, week 2 and week 4. Clear cell pathology was present in this patient's renal cell carcinoma. This chain joins TRBV19 and TRBJ1-5; TRBD1 might be the D (6 bases). This TCR was recovered from a woman aged 60 to 75 with renal cell carcinoma. This specimen consisted of blood, obtained from a patient whose treatment included radiotherapy and nephrectomy. The CDR3 region has the DNA TGTGCCACACAACAGGGAAATCAGCCCCAGCATTTT. Translating it yields CATQQGNQPQHF.